This TCR beta chain is drawn from a study of blood T cell repertoires in COVID-19. There are 16 residues in the CDR3. Trimming stripped 2 bases from V and 0 bases from J, with 11 bases between. Germline V gene data show CDR1 as SGHTA and CDR2 as FQGTGA. The method was immunoSEQ multiplex PCR; TCRdb's version includes in-frame clones alone and lacks a portion of them. The table includes 59,000 or so clones, approximately 87% detected once. The sequenced material came from peripheral blood. V is TRBV7-3 and J is TRBJ1-3; possibly TRBD1 for D (5 bases). This TCR was recovered from a human donor in a cohort sampled during active COVID-19. The CDR3 DNA reads TGTGCCAGCAGCTTAGGGGGGTCTGCCTCTGGAAACACCATATATTTT. Its protein product is CASSLGGSASGNTIYF.